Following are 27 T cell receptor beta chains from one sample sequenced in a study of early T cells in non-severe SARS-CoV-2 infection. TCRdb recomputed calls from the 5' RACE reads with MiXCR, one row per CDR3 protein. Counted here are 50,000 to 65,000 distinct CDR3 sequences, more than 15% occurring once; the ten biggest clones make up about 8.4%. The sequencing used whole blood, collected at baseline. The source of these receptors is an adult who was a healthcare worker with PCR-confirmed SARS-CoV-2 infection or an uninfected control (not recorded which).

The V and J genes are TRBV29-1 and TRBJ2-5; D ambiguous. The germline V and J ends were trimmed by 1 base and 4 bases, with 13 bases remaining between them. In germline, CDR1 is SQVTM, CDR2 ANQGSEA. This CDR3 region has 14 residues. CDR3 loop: CSVEGNRELETQYF. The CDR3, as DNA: TGCAGCGTTGAAGGGAACAGAGAATTAGAGACCCAGTACTTC. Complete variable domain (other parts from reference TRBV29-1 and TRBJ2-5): SAVISQKPSRDICQRGTSLTIQCQVDSQVTMMFWYRQQPGQSLTLIATANQGSEATYESGFVIDKFPISRPNLTFSTLTVSNMSPEDSSIYLCSVEGNRELETQYFGPGTRLLVL.

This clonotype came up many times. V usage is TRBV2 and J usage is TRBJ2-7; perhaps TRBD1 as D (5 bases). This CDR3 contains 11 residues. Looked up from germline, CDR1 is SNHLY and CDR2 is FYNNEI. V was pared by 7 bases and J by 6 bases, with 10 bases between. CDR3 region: CASTGMREQYF. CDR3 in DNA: TGTGCCAGCACAGGGATGCGCGAGCAGTACTTC.

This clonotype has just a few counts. The CDR3 region is CASSESGVHGELFF. The CDR3 region has the DNA TGTGCCAGCAGTGAGAGTGGGGTGCACGGGGAGCTGTTTTTT. The rearrangement joins TRBV6-1 to TRBJ2-2; D unclear. Per the germline V gene, CDR1 is MNHNS and CDR2 is SASEGT. Trimming stripped 3 bases from V and 7 bases from J, with 12 bases between. This CDR3 has 14 residues.

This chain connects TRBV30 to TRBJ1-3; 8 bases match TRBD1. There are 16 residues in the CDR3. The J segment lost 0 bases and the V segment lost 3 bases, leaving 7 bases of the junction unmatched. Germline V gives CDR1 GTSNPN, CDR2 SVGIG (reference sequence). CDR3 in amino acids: CAWSGQGQVSGNTIYF. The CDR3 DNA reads TGTGCCTGGAGCGGGCAGGGACAGGTCTCTGGAAACACCATATATTTT. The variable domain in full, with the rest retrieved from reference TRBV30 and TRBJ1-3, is SQTIHQWPATLVQPVGSPLSLECTVEGTSNPNLYWYRQAAGRGLQLLFYSVGIGQISSEVPQNLSASRPQDRQFILSSKKLLLSDSGFYLCAWSGQGQVSGNTIYFGEGSWLTVV.

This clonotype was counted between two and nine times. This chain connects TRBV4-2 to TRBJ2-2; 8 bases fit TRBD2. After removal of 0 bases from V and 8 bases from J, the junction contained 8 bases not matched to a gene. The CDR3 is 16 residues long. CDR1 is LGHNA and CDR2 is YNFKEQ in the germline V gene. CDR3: CASSQDPAGEQGELFF. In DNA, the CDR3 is TGTGCCAGCAGCCAAGACCCAGCGGGAGAGCAAGGGGAGCTGTTTTTT.

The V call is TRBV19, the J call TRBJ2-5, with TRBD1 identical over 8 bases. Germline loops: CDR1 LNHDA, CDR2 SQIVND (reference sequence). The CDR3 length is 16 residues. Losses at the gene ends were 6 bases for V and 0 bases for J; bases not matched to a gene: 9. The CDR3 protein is CASSMVRGQDQETQYF. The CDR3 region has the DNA TGTGCCAGTAGCATGGTTAGGGGACAGGACCAAGAGACCCAGTACTTC.

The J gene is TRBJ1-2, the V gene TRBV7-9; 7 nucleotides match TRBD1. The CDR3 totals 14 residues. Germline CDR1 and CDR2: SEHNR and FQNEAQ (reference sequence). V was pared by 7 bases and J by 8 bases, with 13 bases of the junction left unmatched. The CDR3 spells CASTLNWDSVGYTF. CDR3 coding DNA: TGTGCCAGCACCCTCAACTGGGACAGCGTCGGCTACACCTTC.

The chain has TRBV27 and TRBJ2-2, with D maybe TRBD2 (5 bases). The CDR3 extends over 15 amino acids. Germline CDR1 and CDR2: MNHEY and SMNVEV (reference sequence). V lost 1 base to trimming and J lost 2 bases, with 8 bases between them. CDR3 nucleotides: TGTGCCAGCAGTTTATACGGGATTAACACCGGGGAGCTGTTTTTT. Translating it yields CASSLYGINTGELFF.

The CDR3, as DNA: TGTGCCAGCAGTTTCCGACAGGTCCAAGAGACCCAGTACTTC. This sequence encodes CASSFRQVQETQYF. The genes are TRBV28 and TRBJ2-5; D is possibly TRBD1 (6 bases). Germline CDR1 MDHEN, CDR2 SYDVKM. The CDR3 is 14 amino acids. Trimming took 3 bases from V and 1 from J, leaving 9 bases between them.

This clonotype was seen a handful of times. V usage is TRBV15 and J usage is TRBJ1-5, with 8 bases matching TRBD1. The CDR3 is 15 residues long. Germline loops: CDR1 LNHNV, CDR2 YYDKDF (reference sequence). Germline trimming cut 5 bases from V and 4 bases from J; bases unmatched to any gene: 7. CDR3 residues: CATSPDRVENQPQHF. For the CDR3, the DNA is TGTGCCACCAGCCCGGACAGGGTAGAGAATCAGCCCCAGCATTTT.

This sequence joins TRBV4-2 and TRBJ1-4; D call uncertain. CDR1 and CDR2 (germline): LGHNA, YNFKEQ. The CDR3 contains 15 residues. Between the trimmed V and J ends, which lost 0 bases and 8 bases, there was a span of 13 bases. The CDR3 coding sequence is TGTGCCAGCAGCCAAGATCTCTGGTTAGGGGAAAAACTGTTTTTT. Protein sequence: CASSQDLWLGEKLFF.

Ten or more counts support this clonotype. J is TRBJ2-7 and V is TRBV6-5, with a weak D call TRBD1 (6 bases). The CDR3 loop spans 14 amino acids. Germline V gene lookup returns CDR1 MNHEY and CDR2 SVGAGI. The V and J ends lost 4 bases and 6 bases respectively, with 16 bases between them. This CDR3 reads CASSSGTYLSEQYF. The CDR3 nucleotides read TGTGCCAGCAGTTCCGGGACATACCTTTCCGAGCAGTACTTC.

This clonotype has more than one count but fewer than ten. The CDR3 nucleotides are TGTGCCAGTTCCGCCCTCCAAGAGACCCAGTACTTC. Its protein product is CASSALQETQYF. The J gene is TRBJ2-5, the V gene TRBV6-5, with D unresolved. This CDR3 has 12 residues. Germline V lookup: CDR1 MNHEY, CDR2 SVGAGI. V lost 9 bases to trimming and J lost 1 base, with 9 bases between them.

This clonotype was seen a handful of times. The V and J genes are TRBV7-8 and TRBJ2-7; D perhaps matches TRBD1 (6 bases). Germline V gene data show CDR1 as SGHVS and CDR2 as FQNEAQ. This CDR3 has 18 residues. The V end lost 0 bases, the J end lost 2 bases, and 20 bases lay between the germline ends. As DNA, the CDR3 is TGTGCCAGCAGCTTAGCGTTTCAGAGCAGGGGACCGACCTACGAGCAGTACTTC. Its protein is CASSLAFQSRGPTYEQYF.

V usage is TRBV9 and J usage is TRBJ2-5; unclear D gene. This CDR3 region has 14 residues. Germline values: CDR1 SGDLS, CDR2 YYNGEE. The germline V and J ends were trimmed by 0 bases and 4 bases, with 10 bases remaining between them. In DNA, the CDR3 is TGTGCCAGCAGCGTAGAAGGAATTGCAGAGACCCAGTACTTC. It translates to CASSVEGIAETQYF.

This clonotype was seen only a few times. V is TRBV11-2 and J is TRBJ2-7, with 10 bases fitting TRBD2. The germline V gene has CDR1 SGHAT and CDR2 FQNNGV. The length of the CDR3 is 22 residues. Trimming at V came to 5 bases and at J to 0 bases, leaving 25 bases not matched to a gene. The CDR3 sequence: CASSHRDRWTPGLADNSYEQYF. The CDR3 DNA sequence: TGTGCCAGCAGCCACCGGGACAGGTGGACCCCCGGACTAGCGGATAACTCCTACGAGCAGTACTTC. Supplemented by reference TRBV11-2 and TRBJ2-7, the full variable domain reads EAGVAQSPRYKIIEKRQSVAFWCNPISGHATLYWYQQILGQGPKLLIQFQNNGVVDDSQLPKDRFSAERLKGVDSTLKIQPAKLEDSAVYLCASSHRDRWTPGLADNSYEQYFGPGTRLTVT.

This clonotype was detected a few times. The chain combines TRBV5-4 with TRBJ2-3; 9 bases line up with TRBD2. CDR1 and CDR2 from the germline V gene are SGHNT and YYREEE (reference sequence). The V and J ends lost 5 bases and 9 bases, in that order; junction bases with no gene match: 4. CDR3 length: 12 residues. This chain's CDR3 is CASRSLAGTQYF. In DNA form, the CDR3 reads TGTGCCAGCAGGTCACTAGCGGGCACGCAGTATTTT.

As DNA, the CDR3 is TGTGCCAGCAGTTCTGACAGGGAAAGATACGAGCAGTACTTC. Protein sequence: CASSSDRERYEQYF. The chain has TRBV12-3 or TRBV12-4 and TRBJ2-7; TRBD1 agrees at 7 bases. V shed 4 bases and J 4 bases; nucleotides not matched to a gene: 7. There are 14 residues in the CDR3.

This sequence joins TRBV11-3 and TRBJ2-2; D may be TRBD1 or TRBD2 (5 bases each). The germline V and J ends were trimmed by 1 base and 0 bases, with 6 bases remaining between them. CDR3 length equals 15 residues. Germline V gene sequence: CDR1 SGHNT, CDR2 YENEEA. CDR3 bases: TGTGCCAGCAGCTTAGGGGACGCGAACACCGGGGAGCTGTTTTTT. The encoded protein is CASSLGDANTGELFF.

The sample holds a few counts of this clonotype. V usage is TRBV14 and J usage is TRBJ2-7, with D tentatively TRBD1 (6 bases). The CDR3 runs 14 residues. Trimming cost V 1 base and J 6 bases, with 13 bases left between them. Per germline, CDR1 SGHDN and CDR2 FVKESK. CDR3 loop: CASSQVRLGGEQYF. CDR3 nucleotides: TGTGCCAGCAGCCAAGTTAGGCTAGGGGGCGAGCAGTACTTC.

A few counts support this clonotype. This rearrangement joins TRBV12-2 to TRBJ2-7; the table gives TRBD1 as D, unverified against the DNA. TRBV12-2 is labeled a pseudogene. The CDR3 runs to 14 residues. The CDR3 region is CASRLDRTLHEQYF. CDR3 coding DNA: TGTGCAAGTCGTCTGGACAGGACCCTCCACGAGCAGTACTTC.

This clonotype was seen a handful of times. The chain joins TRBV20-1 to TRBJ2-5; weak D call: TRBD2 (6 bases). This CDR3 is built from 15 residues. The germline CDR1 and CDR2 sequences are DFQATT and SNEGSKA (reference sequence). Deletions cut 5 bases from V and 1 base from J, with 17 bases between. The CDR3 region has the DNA TGCAGTGCTCCCCAGTCCGGGGGTTTCCAAGAGACCCAGTACTTC. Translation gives CSAPQSGGFQETQYF.

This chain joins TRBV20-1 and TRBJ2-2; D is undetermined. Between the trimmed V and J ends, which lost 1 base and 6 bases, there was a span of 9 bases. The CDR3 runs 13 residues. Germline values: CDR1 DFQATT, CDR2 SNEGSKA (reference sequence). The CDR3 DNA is TGCAGTGCTAGAGTGGGGTTAGCCGGGGAGCTGTTTTTT. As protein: CSARVGLAGELFF.

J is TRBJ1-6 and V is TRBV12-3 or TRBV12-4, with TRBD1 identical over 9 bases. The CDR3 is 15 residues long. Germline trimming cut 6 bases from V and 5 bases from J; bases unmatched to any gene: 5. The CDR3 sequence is CASRPRQGDNSPLHF. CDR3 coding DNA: TGTGCCAGCAGACCCAGACAGGGGGATAATTCACCCCTCCACTTT.

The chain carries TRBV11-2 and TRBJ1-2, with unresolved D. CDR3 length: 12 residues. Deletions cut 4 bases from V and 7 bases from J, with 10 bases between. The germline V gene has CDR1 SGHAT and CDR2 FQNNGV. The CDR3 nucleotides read TGTGCCAGCAGCTCAACAGAACTTGGCTACACCTTC. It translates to CASSSTELGYTF.

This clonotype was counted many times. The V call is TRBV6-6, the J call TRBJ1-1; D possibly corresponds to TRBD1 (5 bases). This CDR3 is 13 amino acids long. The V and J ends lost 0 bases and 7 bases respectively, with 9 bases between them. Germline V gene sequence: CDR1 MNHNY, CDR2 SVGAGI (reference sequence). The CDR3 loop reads CASSYSGAVEAFF. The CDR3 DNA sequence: TGTGCCAGCAGTTACTCAGGGGCTGTTGAAGCTTTCTTT.

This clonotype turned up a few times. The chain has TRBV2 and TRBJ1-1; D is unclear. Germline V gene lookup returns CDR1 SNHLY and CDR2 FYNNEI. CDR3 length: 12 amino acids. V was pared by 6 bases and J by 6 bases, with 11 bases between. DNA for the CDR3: TGTGCCAGCAGCCTGCAGACTCCTGAAGCTTTCTTT. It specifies CASSLQTPEAFF.